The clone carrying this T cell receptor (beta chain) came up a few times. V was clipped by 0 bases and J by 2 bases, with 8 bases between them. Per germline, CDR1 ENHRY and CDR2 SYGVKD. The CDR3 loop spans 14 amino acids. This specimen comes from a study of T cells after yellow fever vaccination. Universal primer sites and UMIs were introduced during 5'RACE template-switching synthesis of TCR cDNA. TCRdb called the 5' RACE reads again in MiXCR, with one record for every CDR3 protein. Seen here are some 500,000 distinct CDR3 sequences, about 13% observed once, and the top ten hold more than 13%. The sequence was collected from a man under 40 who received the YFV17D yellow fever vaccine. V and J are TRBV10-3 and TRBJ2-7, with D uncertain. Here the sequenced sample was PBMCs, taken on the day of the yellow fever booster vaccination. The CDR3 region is CAISESDPTYEQYF. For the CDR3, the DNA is TGTGCCATCAGTGAGTCTGATCCCACCTACGAGCAGTACTTC.